One sample yielded the 17 T cell receptor beta chains listed below, sequenced in a study of cytomegalovirus exposure and HLA in healthy donors. Amplification used 60 Vbeta primers and 13 Jbeta primers. This table comes from immunoSEQ multiplex PCR, and its TCRdb copy is limited to in-frame clones, with some not included. The top ten clones hold 8.5% to 14% of a sample with about 78,000 clones, 72% of them seen once. Sequenced: PBMCs. All receptors come from a woman aged 40 to 49 in good health and CMV-seropositive.

This sequence joins TRBV5-1 and TRBJ2-7, with a possible D match to TRBD1 (6 bases). V was shortened by 3 bases and J by 3 bases, with 10 bases between the two germline ends. This CDR3 region has 13 residues. Germline loops: CDR1 SGHRS, CDR2 YFSETQ. The CDR3 loop reads CASSSTGYYEQYF. CDR3 coding DNA: TGCGCCAGCAGCTCTACAGGGTACTACGAGCAGTACTTC.

The chain carries TRBV11-2 and TRBJ1-1; TRBD1 aligns across 9 bases. The junction had 10 bases not matched to a gene; V was cut back by 7 bases and J by 4 bases. Germline V gene sequence: CDR1 SGHAT, CDR2 FQNNGV. This CDR3 has 15 amino acids. The CDR3 nucleotides read TGTGCCAGCACCACTGGACAGGGGACGGGCACTGAAGCTTTCTTT. This gives the protein CASTTGQGTGTEAFF.

The V and J genes are TRBV2 and TRBJ2-7, with a tentative D call TRBD2 (6 bases). Germline V gene sequence: CDR1 SNHLY, CDR2 FYNNEI. V lost 5 bases and J 1 base, leaving 18 bases between the germline ends. There are 16 residues in the CDR3. The CDR3 sequence is CASSSIEGRSSYEQYF. The DNA of the CDR3 is TGTGCCAGCAGTTCCATCGAGGGGAGGAGTTCCTACGAGCAGTACTTC.

The chain has TRBV6-4 and TRBJ1-6, with D hard to call. This CDR3 has 13 amino acids. V was clipped by 4 bases and J by 7 bases, with 8 bases between them. CDR1 MRHNA and CDR2 SNTAGT come from the germline V gene. The CDR3 DNA follows: TGTGCCAGCAGTGCCGAAGAGAATTCACCCCTCCACTTT. Protein sequence: CASSAEENSPLHF.

This clone came up a few times. The chain combines TRBV5-1 with TRBJ1-4; 7 nucleotides align to TRBD1. Germline CDR1 reads SGHRS; CDR2 reads YFSETQ. Trimming at V came to 4 bases and at J to 5 bases, leaving 8 bases not matched to a gene. The CDR3 extends over 15 amino acids. CDR3 bases: TGCGCCAGCAGCCCGGAACAGGGGCGCAATGAAAAACTGTTTTTT. Its protein is CASSPEQGRNEKLFF.

This chain links TRBV2 with TRBJ2-3; 9 nucleotides align to TRBD2. Trimming removed 4 bases from V and 0 bases from J; junction bases left unmatched: 5. The CDR3 contains 16 residues. Per the germline V gene, CDR1 is SNHLY and CDR2 is FYNNEI. The DNA for the CDR3 is TGTGCCAGCAGTGGACTAGCGGTGACTAGCACAGATACGCAGTATTTT. This translates into CASSGLAVTSTDTQYF.

This clone has more than one count but fewer than ten. This chain connects TRBV5-5 to TRBJ1-4, with 8 bases that match TRBD1. The V gene's germline CDR1 is SGHKS and CDR2 YYEKEE (reference sequence). The J segment lost 8 bases and the V segment lost 0 bases, leaving 6 bases of the junction unmatched. The CDR3 consists of 15 residues. The CDR3 loop is CASSLAIGQGEKLFF. The DNA of the CDR3 is TGTGCCAGCAGCTTGGCAATAGGACAGGGAGAAAAACTGTTTTTT.

The gene calls are TRBV9 and TRBJ2-2; D may be TRBD1 (5 bases). Germline CDR1 is SGDLS and CDR2 is YYNGEE. The CDR3 extends over 15 amino acids. Trimming cost V 0 bases and J 6 bases, with 12 bases left between them. The CDR3 protein is CASSVGGRASGELFF. The CDR3, as DNA: TGTGCCAGCAGCGTAGGAGGCAGGGCGTCCGGGGAGCTGTTTTTT. Drawing the rest from reference TRBV9 and TRBJ2-2, the complete variable domain is DSGVTQTPKHLITATGQRVTLRCSPRSGDLSVYWYQQSLDQGLQFLIQYYNGEERAKGNILERFSAQQFPDLHSELNLSSLELGDSALYFCASSVGGRASGELFFGEGSRLTVL.

In nucleotides, the CDR3 is TGTGCCAGCAGTGTCCAGGGGGCTGGGAATCAGCCCCAGCATTTT. Protein sequence: CASSVQGAGNQPQHF. The genes are TRBV6-1 and TRBJ1-5, with TRBD1 identical over 8 bases. Germline V gene lookup returns CDR1 MNHNS and CDR2 SASEGT. V dropped 4 bases and J dropped 4; count of bases not matched to a gene: 6. This CDR3 has 15 amino acids.

This chain uses TRBV5-4 with TRBJ2-3; D might be TRBD1 (5 bases). CDR1 and CDR2 (germline): SGHNT, YYREEE (reference sequence). V dropped 2 bases and J dropped 2 bases, with 6 bases sitting between them. This CDR3 is built from 13 residues. CDR3 DNA sequence: TGTGCCAGCAGCTTCAGGGACACAGATACGCAGTATTTT. It is translated as CASSFRDTDTQYF.

The chain uses TRBV12-5 and TRBJ2-3; no clear D. The germline V and J ends were trimmed by 1 base and 2 bases, with 4 bases remaining between them. Germline loops: CDR1 LGHNT, CDR2 FRNRAP. CDR3 size: 13 residues. In DNA, the CDR3 is TGTGCTAGTGGTTTGGGGGCCACAGATACGCAGTATTTT. Residues: CASGLGATDTQYF.

This chain joins TRBV9 and TRBJ2-2; D call uncertain. The CDR3 totals 15 residues. Per germline, CDR1 SGDLS and CDR2 YYNGEE. V was cut by 2 bases and J by 4 bases, with 12 bases left in between. CDR3 sequence (DNA): TGTGCCAGCAGCGTCAACTCGCGCCGCACCGGGGAGCTGTTTTTT. This sequence encodes CASSVNSRRTGELFF.

This chain uses TRBV28 with TRBJ2-7; 11 bases align to TRBD2. V shed 5 bases and J 0 bases; nucleotides not matched to a gene: 9. The CDR3 has 17 amino acids. Germline V gene data show CDR1 as MDHEN and CDR2 as SYDVKM. CDR3 sequence: CASSRLTSGRFSYEQYF. In DNA, the CDR3 is TGTGCCAGCAGTCGACTCACTAGCGGGAGATTCTCCTACGAGCAGTACTTC. Full variable domain (missing parts from reference TRBV28 and TRBJ2-7): DVKVTQSSRYLVKRTGEKVFLECVQDMDHENMFWYRQDPGLGLRLIYFSYDVKMKEKGDIPEGYSVSREKKERFSLILESASTNQTSMYLCASSRLTSGRFSYEQYFGPGTRLTVT.

This clone has just one count. Mismatch with germline at one junction end may stem from a read error. The V gene is TRBV30, the J gene TRBJ1-2; 8 bases line up with TRBD1. Germline V gives CDR1 GTSNPN, CDR2 SVGIG (reference sequence). The CDR3 spans 14 residues. For the CDR3, the DNA is TGTGCCTGGAGTTCCTGGGACAGGATTTATGGCTACCCCTTC. It translates to CAWSSWDRIYGYPF.

This clone was seen only once. The chain links TRBV4-3 to TRBJ2-7, with a possible D match to TRBD2 (5 bases). The CDR3 consists of 18 residues. Between the trimmed V and J ends, which lost 0 bases and 0 bases, there was a span of 18 bases. Per the germline V gene, CDR1 is LGHNA and CDR2 is YSLEER. In DNA, the CDR3 is TGCGCCAGCAGCCAAGATCTTGTTTTGGAGGACCTCTCCTACGAGCAGTACTTC. It yields the protein CASSQDLVLEDLSYEQYF.

This clone was observed a single time. V usage is TRBV30 and J usage is TRBJ1-6; 7 nucleotides match TRBD1. CDR1 and CDR2 (germline): GTSNPN, SVGIG (reference sequence). V trimming: 1 base; J trimming: 6 bases; junction bases outside the gene matches: 3. This CDR3 region has 14 residues. In nucleotides, the CDR3 is TGTGCCTGGAGTGCGGGACAGAGTAATTCACCCCTCCACTTT. Translated, it gives CAWSAGQSNSPLHF.

The chain couples TRBV12-5 to TRBJ1-1; possibly TRBD1 for D (5 bases). The length of the CDR3 is 15 residues. Trimming left V 8 bases short and J 0 bases short, with 16 bases between. Germline CDR1 LGHNT, CDR2 FRNRAP. The CDR3 bases are TGTGCTAGTAACGTCGGAACAGGCTTGAACACTGAAGCTTTCTTT. It is translated as CASNVGTGLNTEAFF.